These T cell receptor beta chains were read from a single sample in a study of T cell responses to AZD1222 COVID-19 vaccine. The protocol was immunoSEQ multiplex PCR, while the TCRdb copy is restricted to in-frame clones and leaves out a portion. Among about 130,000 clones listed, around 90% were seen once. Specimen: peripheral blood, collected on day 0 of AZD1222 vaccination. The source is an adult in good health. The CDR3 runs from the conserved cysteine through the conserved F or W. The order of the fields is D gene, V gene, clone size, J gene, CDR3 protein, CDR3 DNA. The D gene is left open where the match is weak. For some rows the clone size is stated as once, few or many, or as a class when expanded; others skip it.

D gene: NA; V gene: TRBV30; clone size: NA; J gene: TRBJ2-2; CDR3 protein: CAWSTLGPGELFF; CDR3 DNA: TGTGCCTGGAGTACCTTAGGGCCCGGGGAGCTGTTTTTT
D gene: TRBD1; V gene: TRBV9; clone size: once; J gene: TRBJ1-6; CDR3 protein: CASSVRDRNNSPLHF; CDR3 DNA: TGTGCCAGCAGCGTAAGGGACAGGAATAATTCACCCCTCCACTTT
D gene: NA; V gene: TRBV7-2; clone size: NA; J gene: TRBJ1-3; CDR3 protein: CASSLGGSGNTIYF; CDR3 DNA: TGTGCCAGCAGCTTAGGGGGTTCTGGAAACACCATATATTTT
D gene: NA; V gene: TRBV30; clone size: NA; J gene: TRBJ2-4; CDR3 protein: CAWSVGLAKNIQYF; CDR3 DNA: TGTGCCTGGAGTGTCGGCTTAGCCAAAAACATTCAGTACTTC
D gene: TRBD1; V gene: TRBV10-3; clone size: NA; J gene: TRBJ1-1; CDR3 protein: CASYRGGMNTEAFF; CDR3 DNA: TGTGCCAGCTACAGGGGAGGCATGAACACTGAAGCTTTCTTT
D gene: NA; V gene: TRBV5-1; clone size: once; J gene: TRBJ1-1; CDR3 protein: CASSPRPGGAEAFF; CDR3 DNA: TGCGCCAGCAGCCCCCGTCCGGGAGGAGCTGAAGCTTTCTTT
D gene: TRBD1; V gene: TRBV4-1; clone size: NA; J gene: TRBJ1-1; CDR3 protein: CASSQDRGVRAFF; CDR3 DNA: TGCGCCAGCAGTCAGGACAGGGGCGTGCGTGCTTTCTTT
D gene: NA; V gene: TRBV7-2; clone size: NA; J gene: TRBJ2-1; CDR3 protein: CASSPGHNSYNEQFF; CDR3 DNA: TGTGCCAGCAGCCCCGGACACAACTCCTACAATGAGCAGTTCTTC
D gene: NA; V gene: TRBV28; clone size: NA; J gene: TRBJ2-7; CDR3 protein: CASSLSHYEQYF; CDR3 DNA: TGTGCCAGCAGTTTATCCCACTACGAGCAGTACTTC
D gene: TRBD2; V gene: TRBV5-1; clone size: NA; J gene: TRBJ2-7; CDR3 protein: CASSWGLAGDLEQYF; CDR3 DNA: TGCGCCAGCAGCTGGGGACTAGCGGGGGATCTCGAGCAGTACTTC
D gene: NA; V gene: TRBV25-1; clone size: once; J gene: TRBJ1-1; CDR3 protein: CASMDGWGREAFF; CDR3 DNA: TGTGCCAGCATGGACGGGTGGGGGAGGGAAGCTTTCTTT
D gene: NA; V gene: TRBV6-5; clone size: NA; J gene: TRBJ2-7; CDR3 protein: CASRIGGPHEQYF; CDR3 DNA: TGTGCCAGCCGGATTGGGGGTCCCCACGAGCAGTACTTC
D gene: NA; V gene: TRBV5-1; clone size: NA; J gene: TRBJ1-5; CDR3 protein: CASSFGRDNQPQHF; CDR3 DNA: TGCGCCAGCAGCTTTGGGCGGGATAATCAGCCCCAGCATTTT
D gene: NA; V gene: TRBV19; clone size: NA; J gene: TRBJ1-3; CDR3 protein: CASVQDGGNTIYF; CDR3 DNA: TGTGCCAGTGTCCAGGACGGAGGAAACACCATATATTTT
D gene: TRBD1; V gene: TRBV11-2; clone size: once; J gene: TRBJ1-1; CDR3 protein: CASSFPGTGNTEAFF; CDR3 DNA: TGTGCCAGCAGCTTCCCCGGGACAGGGAACACTGAAGCTTTCTTT
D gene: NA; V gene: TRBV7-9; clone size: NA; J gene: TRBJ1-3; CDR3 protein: CASSLEERSGNTIYF; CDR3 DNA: TGTGCCAGCAGCTTAGAGGAACGCTCTGGAAACACCATATATTTT
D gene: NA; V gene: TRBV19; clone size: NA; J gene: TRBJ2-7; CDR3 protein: CASSSFSYEQYF; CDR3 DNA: TGTGCCAGTAGTTCCTTCTCCTACGAGCAGTACTTC
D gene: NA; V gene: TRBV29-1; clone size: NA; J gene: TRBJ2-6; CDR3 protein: CSVEGRDGSGANVLTF; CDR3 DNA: TGCAGCGTTGAAGGACGGGACGGCTCTGGGGCCAACGTCCTGACTTTC